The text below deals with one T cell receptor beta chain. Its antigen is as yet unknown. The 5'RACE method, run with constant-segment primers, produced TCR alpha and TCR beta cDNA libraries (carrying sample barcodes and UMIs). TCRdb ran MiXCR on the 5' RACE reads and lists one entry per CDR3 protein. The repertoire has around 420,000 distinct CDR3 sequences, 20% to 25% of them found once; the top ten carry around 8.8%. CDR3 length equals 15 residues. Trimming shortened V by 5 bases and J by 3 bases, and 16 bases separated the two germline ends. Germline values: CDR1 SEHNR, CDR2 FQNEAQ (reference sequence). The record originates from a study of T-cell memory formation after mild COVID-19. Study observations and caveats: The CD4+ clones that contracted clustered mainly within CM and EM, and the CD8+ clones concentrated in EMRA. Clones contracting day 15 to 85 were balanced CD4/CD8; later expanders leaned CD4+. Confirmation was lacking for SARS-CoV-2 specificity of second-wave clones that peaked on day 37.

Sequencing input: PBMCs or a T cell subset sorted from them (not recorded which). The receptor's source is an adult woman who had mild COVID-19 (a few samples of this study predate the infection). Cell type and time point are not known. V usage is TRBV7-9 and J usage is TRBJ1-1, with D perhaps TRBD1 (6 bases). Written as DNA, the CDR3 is TGTGCCAGCAGCAGGAGGGGGTATAGGGACACTGAAGCTTTCTTT. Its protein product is CASSRRGYRDTEAFF.